This entry features one T cell receptor (beta chain) sequence. Its antigen is still unknown. This sample stems from a study of blood T cells in healthy people across ages. General study points: Fewer expanded clones and more diversity marked long-lived versus aged donors. A strong correlation was seen between TCR beta diversity and naive T cell percentage.

Next came a second PCR, run for about 7 to 12 cycles, which used a sample-barcoded 5' primer along with a J-beta primer mix. In TCRdb, the 5' RACE reads were re-called with MiXCR into one record per CDR3 protein. The sample consists of hundreds of thousands of distinct CDR3 sequences, approximately 30% of them appearing once. Sequencing was done on a sample of blood. This receptor was identified in an elderly woman in good health.

DNA for the CDR3: TGTGCCAGCACCAGAGGGACAGTCACCACAGATACGCAGTATTTT. It yields the protein CASTRGTVTTDTQYF. The J gene is TRBJ2-3, the V gene TRBV11-2; 7 positions match TRBD1. V lost 7 bases to trimming and J lost 2 bases; unmatched junction nucleotides: 9. Germline CDR1 SGHAT, CDR2 FQNNGV. The CDR3 loop spans 15 amino acids.